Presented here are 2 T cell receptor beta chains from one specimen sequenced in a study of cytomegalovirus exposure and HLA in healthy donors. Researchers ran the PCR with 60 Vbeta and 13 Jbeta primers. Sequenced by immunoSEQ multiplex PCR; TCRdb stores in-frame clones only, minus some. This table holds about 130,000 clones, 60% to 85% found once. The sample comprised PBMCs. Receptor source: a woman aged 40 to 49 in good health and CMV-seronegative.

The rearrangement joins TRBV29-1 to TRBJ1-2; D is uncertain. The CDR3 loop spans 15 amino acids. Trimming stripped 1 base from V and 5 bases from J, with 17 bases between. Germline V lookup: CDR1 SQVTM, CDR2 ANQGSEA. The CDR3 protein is CSVEGALGRVYGYTF. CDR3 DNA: TGCAGCGTTGAAGGGGCTTTAGGGCGGGTGTATGGCTACACCTTC.

CDR3 protein: CASSRGLAAPSTDTQYF. As DNA, the CDR3 is TGTGCCAGCAGCAGGGGACTAGCGGCCCCTAGCACAGATACGCAGTATTTT. The gene calls are TRBV7-7 and TRBJ2-3; 11 positions agree with TRBD2. The germline gives CDR1 SSHAT, CDR2 FNYEAQ (reference sequence). This CDR3 has 17 residues. With V trimmed by 5 bases and J by 0 bases, 7 bases remained unmatched.